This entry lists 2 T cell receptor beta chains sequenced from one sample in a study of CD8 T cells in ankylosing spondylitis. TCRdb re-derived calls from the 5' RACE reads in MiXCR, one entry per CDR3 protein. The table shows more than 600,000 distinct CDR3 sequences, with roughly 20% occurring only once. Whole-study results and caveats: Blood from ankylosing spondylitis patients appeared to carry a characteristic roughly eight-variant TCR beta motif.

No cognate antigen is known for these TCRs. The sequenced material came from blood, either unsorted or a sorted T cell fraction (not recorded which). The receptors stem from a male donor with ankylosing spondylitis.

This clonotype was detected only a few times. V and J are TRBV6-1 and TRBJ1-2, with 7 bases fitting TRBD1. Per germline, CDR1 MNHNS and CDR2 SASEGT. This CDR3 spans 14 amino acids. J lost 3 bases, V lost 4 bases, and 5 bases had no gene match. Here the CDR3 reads CASSARQGDYGYTF. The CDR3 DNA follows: TGTGCCAGCAGTGCTAGACAGGGAGACTATGGCTACACCTTC.

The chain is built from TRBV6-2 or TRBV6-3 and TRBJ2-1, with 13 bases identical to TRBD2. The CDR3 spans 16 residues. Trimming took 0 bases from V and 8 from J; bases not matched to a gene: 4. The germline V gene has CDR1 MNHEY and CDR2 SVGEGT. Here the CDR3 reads CASSYSTSGRFYEQFF. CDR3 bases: TGTGCCAGCAGTTACTCGACTAGCGGGAGGTTTTATGAGCAGTTCTTC.